This T cell receptor (beta chain) comes out of a study of Ad26.COV2.S vaccination and SARS-CoV-2 variants. In regard to this clone: Its antigen remains unidentified.

This CDR3 contains 13 residues. Trimming pared 6 bases from V and 3 bases from J, leaving 9 bases between. Per the germline V gene, CDR1 is WSHSY and CDR2 is SAAADI. Study findings and constraints: Substantial breadth in spike-specific CD8+ and CD4+ T cell responses was reportedly seen after vaccination.

As for treatment: 19 received Ad26.COV2.S at low or high dose, single or two shots; a few received placebo; per-sample allocation not given. Collection of the samples took place on day 63 after the first injection of vaccine or placebo. A Boston donor was an adult aged 18-55 years. Profiling relied on immunoSEQ multiplex PCR, and the TCRdb table lists in-frame clones only, not all of them. The table has about 350,000 clones, about 88% seen once. This sample comprised peripheral blood, obtained in a trial of Ad26.COV2.S vaccine versus placebo. The chain recombines TRBV10-2 with TRBJ2-1; the D gene is possibly TRBD1 (6 bases). This receptor was taken from a person aged 18-60 years who received the Ad26.COV2.S COVID-19 vaccine or a placebo. The CDR3, as DNA: TGCGCCAGCAGGGGGGACAACTACAATGAGCAGTTCTTC. This gives the protein CASRGDNYNEQFF.